A selection of T cell receptor beta chains follows, all from one sample in a study of T cells in Graves' hyperthyroidism and ophthalmopathy. Each CDR3 protein is one row after TCRdb ran MiXCR on the multiplex PCR reads. Here the sample spans some 760,000 distinct CDR3 sequences, around 15% being singletons. The material sequenced was blood. These receptors were obtained from a woman aged 18-29 years with Graves' hyperthyroidism. Each CDR3 is given with its conserved first and last residue. Each record gives: clone size, J gene, V gene, CDR3 protein. Rows may omit the clone size; those that give it use once, few, many or a size class.

>many|TRBJ2-7|TRBV6-1
CASSAGQINEQYF
>few|TRBJ1-1|TRBV19
CASSPGTGALSTEAFF
>NA|TRBJ1-1|TRBV20-1
CSARGGALDTEAFF
>NA|TRBJ2-1|TRBV4-1
CASSLGGSFTNEQFF
>NA|TRBJ2-7|TRBV29-1
CSVVGDRDEQYF
>many|TRBJ2-1|TRBV28
CAAQPITSGLSDEQFF
>many|TRBJ2-1|TRBV2
CASSLPPTGTDEQFF
>many|TRBJ2-5|TRBV30
CAWTRRGGREKTQYF
>few|TRBJ2-1|TRBV6-1
CAGGTYNEQFF
>NA|TRBJ2-1|TRBV7-9
CASSLVLAGEDHEQFF
>few|TRBJ1-1|TRBV6-1
CASSGALEAFF
>many|TRBJ1-2|TRBV12-3/TRBV12-4
CASSLGLGYTF
>NA|TRBJ1-1|TRBV11-2
CASSLDLLAGAEAFF
>NA|TRBJ2-2|TRBV12-3/TRBV12-4
CASSNTTGTGGTVDTGELFF
>many|TRBJ2-1|TRBV7-2
CASSTDLTRNEQFF
>NA|TRBJ1-1|TRBV6-2/TRBV6-3
CASSHGTSNTEAFF
>few|TRBJ1-2|TRBV19
CASSTGQVNYGYTF
>NA|TRBJ2-6|TRBV6-6
CASSYSPRHSGANVLTF
>NA|TRBJ1-1|TRBV6-1
CASRPLEGSNTEAFF
>NA|TRBJ2-3|TRBV27
CAGSLLGASGQYF
>many|TRBJ2-7|TRBV11-3
CASSTEGGGMYEQYF
>once|TRBJ2-3|TRBV5-1
CASSSLTSGRAATDTQYF
>NA|TRBJ2-7|TRBV3-1
CASSDGLVGYEQYF
>many|TRBJ2-5|TRBV6-1
CASSSLTTQYF
>many|TRBJ2-5|TRBV7-3
CASSLERKAIRQETQYF
>many|TRBJ2-7|TRBV5-1
CASSILAGVAPAHYEQYF
>NA|TRBJ1-3|TRBV7-6
CASSPHTSGNTIYF
>few|TRBJ2-7|TRBV14
CASSMARGALYEQYF
>many|TRBJ2-7|TRBV27
CASSLLGFAGNEQYF
>few|TRBJ1-1|TRBV29-1
CSAETGARDVGTEAFF
>many|TRBJ2-1|TRBV2
CASSAVNEQFF
>few|TRBJ2-1|TRBV20-1
CSAPSGSGPYNEQFF
>NA|TRBJ2-5|TRBV4-1
CASSQVSTAQETQYF
>NA|TRBJ2-1|TRBV5-6
CASNSRDREKWNEQFF
>few|TRBJ2-7|TRBV20-1
CSARDTENPYEQYF
>many|TRBJ2-6|TRBV11-2
CASSLETGSGANVLTF
>NA|TRBJ2-3|TRBV27
CASSLYSGTDTQYF
>few|TRBJ2-5|TRBV5-1
CASSLEGGWKTQYF
>NA|TRBJ2-1|TRBV9
CASGDYGGYNEQFF
>NA|TRBJ1-5|TRBV24-1
CATSVGEGQPQHF
>many|TRBJ1-1|TRBV3-1
CASSQDREEDTEAFF
>NA|TRBJ2-1|TRBV11-3
CASTVSGKYNEQFF
>many|TRBJ2-7|TRBV20-1
CSARRQREASYEQYF
>NA|TRBJ2-7|TRBV5-1
CASSSVPGQGNYEQYF
>NA|TRBJ2-7|TRBV29-1
CSVEDPDRPYEQYF
>NA|TRBJ2-3|TRBV7-9
CASSPSGLAGEVGTDTQYF
>few|TRBJ1-6|TRBV12-3/TRBV12-4
CASSYRVLPLHF
>few|TRBJ2-3|TRBV6-5
CASSYFGGRADTQYF